This T cell receptor beta chain was recovered during a study of cytomegalovirus exposure and HLA in healthy donors. Study summary: From donors who were HLA-typed, an early data release held approximately 80 million unique TCRs. Overall study findings and caveats: The availability of immune exposure information extended only to CMV serostatus. A list of 150 to 200 TCR beta chains associated with cytomegalovirus was given. Many donors shared some public TCRs, even though most TCR sequences were rare.

Primers included in the PCR were 60 Vbeta and 13 Jbeta primers. Only in-frame clones appear in the TCRdb table, and some are missing; sequencing was by immunoSEQ multiplex PCR. The table records roughly 130,000 clones, just under 80% of them present only once. As regards this clone: Its antigen is undetermined.

Germline CDR1 is SGHVS and CDR2 is FNYEAQ. Trimming took 0 bases from V and 1 from J, leaving 9 bases between them. This CDR3 comprises 15 residues. The receptor comes from a man younger than 40 in good health and CMV-seronegative. The sample consisted of PBMCs. The J gene is TRBJ1-1, the V gene TRBV7-6, with D hard to call. Written as DNA, the CDR3 is TGTGCCAGCAGCTTAGCTTCCGAGGGGAACACTGAAGCTTTCTTT. Translating it yields CASSLASEGNTEAFF.